This TCR beta chain was obtained from a study of cytomegalovirus exposure and HLA in healthy donors. Points on this clone: Its antigen is not identified.

All the people who gave samples were healthy bone marrow donors. Nominal health characterized the donors when sampled, though unrecorded immune exposures were likely. The PCR contained 60 Vbeta and 13 Jbeta primers. TCRdb's table, derived via immunoSEQ multiplex PCR, lists solely in-frame clones and lacks some. This sample yields about 170,000 clones, of which around 80% are seen a single time; approximately 2.4% belongs to the top ten. Findings and limits, study-wide: Most CMV-associated TCR beta chains were later found to appear HLA-restricted.

This CDR3 contains 14 residues. The V gene's germline CDR1 is SGHDT and CDR2 YYEEEE. V was clipped by 4 bases and J by 6 bases, with 14 bases between them. Sequencing was done on a sample of PBMCs. The chain has TRBV5-6 and TRBJ1-5; D may be TRBD1 (5 bases). The source of this sequence is a male donor in good health and CMV-seronegative. CDR3 residues: CASSLGGGVQPQHF. CDR3 coding DNA: TGTGCCAGCAGCCTGGGCGGGGGGGTTCAGCCCCAGCATTTT.